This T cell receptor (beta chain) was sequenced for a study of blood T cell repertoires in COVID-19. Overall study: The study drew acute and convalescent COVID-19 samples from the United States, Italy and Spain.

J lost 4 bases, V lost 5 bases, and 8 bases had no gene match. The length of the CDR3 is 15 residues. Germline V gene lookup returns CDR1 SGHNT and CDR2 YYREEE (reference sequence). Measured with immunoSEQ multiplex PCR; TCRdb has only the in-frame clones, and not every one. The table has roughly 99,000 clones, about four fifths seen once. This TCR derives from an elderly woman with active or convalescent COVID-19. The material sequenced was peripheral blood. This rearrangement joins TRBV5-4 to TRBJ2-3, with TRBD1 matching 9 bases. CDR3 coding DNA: TGTGCCAGCAGACTAGGACAGGGGTTGGCAGATACGCAGTATTTT. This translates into CASRLGQGLADTQYF.